This TCR beta chain was captured in a study of T-cell reconstitution after alpha-beta-depleted transplantation in children. Germline V gene data show CDR1 as MNHEY and CDR2 as SVGAGI. CDR3 length: 15 residues. V gave up 2 bases and J gave up 4 bases, with 9 bases separating them. In its sample, this clonotype was seen many times. Using unique molecular identifiers, the investigators prepared the TCRbeta library. One entry per CDR3 protein, called by TCRdb with MiXCR from the PCR reads. This table holds hundreds of thousands of distinct CDR3 sequences, 16% found once. The material was PBMCs from the stem cell graft donor, obtained from the stem cell graft. J is TRBJ1-6 and V is TRBV6-5; the D is unclear. The receptor's source is a human donor who donated a stem cell graft to a child with acute myeloid leukemia. CDR3 loop: CASSYGSPYNSPLHF. In DNA form, the CDR3 reads TGTGCCAGCAGTTACGGCAGTCCGTATAATTCACCCCTCCACTTT.